This T cell receptor beta chain stems from a study of T cell responses to AZD1222 COVID-19 vaccine. V was trimmed by 6 bases and J by 3 bases, leaving 7 bases between them. The germline gives CDR1 MNHEY, CDR2 SVGEGT. This CDR3 has 12 residues. General observations from the study: With two AZD1222 doses given, Spike-specific TCR breadth and depth both rose. After the peak T cell response, and only then, were repertoires sampled. Across the whole spike, CD4 TCRs peaked at regions 160-218 and 743-854. Clonal diversity may have been underestimated in mostly white British donors.

Turning to this clone: Its cognate antigen is unknown.

Assay used: immunoSEQ multiplex PCR; TCRdb lists only in-frame clones, some missing. The sample shows around 47,000 clones, around 77% of them seen only once. The input for sequencing was peripheral blood, taken 28 days after the second dose of the MenACWY control vaccine. The chain recombines TRBV6-2 or TRBV6-3 with TRBJ2-3; D call uncertain. The receptor comes from an adult who received the MenACWY meningococcal vaccine as a control. In nucleotides, the CDR3 is TGTGCCAGCAGCTATCATACAGATACGCAGTATTTT. This sequence encodes CASSYHTDTQYF.